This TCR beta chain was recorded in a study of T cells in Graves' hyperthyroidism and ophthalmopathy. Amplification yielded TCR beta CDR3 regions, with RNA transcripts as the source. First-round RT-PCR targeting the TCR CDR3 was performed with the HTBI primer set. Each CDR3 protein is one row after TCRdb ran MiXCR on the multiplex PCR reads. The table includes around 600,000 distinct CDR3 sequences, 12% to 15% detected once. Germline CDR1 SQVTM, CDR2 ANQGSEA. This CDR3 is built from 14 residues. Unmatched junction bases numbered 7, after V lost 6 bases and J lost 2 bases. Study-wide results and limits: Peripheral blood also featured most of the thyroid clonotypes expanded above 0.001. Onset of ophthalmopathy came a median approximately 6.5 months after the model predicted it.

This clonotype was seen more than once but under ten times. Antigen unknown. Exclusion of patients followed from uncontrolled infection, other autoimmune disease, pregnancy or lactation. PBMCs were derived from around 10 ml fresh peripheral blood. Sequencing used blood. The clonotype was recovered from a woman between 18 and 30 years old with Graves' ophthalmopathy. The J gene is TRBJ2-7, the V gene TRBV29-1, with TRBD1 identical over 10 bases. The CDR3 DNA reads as TGCAGCGTGAGGGGGACAGGGGAGACCTACGAGCAGTACTTC. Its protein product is CSVRGTGETYEQYF.